Listed here are 13 T cell receptor beta chains from one sample, sequenced in a study of CD8 T cells in ankylosing spondylitis. From the 5' RACE reads, TCRdb called clonotypes with MiXCR, one entry per CDR3 protein. The sample carries roughly 40,000 distinct CDR3 sequences, around 3.8% recorded once. Sequenced sample: blood, either unsorted or a sorted T cell fraction (not recorded which). Receptors originate from a female donor with ankylosing spondylitis or in good health (not recorded which).

This chain connects TRBV9 to TRBJ2-2; 8 bases match TRBD1. Per the germline V gene, CDR1 is SGDLS and CDR2 is YYNGEE. With 2 bases clipped from V and 6 bases from J, the junction kept 6 bases outside the gene matches. CDR3 length equals 15 residues. The CDR3 region has the DNA TGTGCCAGCAGCGTTCAGGGGGCTATCGCCGGGGAGCTGTTTTTT. As protein: CASSVQGAIAGELFF.

This clonotype was counted at least ten times. The gene calls are TRBV9 and TRBJ2-2; 9 nucleotides line up with TRBD2. From germline, CDR1 is SGDLS and CDR2 YYNGEE. CDR3 length equals 19 residues. J gave up 2 bases and V 0 bases, and 11 bases lay outside the gene matches. CDR3: CASSVAPTSGILNTGELFF. The DNA for the CDR3 is TGTGCCAGCAGCGTAGCCCCGACTAGCGGCATACTAAACACCGGGGAGCTGTTTTTT.

V and J are TRBV9 and TRBJ2-4; unclear D gene. The CDR3 loop spans 16 amino acids. Germline V CDR1 and CDR2: SGDLS, YYNGEE. V was trimmed by 4 bases and J by 3 bases, leaving 17 bases between them. CDR3 sequence reads: CASSTSSQMGKNIQYF. In nucleotides, the CDR3 is TGTGCCAGCAGCACGAGCAGTCAAATGGGCAAAAACATTCAGTACTTC.

This clonotype was observed many times. The chain combines TRBV9 with TRBJ1-2; TRBD1 matches 9 bases. Per the germline V gene, CDR1 is SGDLS and CDR2 is YYNGEE. The CDR3 contains 16 residues. V dropped 3 bases and J dropped 2; count of bases not matched to a gene: 8. Here the CDR3 reads CASSASGTGPNYGYTF. The CDR3 nucleotides read TGTGCCAGCAGCGCGTCCGGGACAGGGCCCAACTATGGCTACACCTTC. The full variable domain, rest sourced from reference TRBV9 and TRBJ1-2, is DSGVTQTPKHLITATGQRVTLRCSPRSGDLSVYWYQQSLDQGLQFLIQYYNGEERAKGNILERFSAQQFPDLHSELNLSSLELGDSALYFCASSASGTGPNYGYTFGSGTRLTVV.

Ten or more counts support this clonotype. The rearrangement joins TRBV9 to TRBJ1-6, with D maybe TRBD1 (6 bases). Germline V lookup: CDR1 SGDLS, CDR2 YYNGEE. This CDR3 is built from 16 residues. The V end lost 3 bases, the J end lost 7 bases, and 17 bases lay between the germline ends. The CDR3 DNA follows: TGTGCCAGCAGCGCAGACCTTGGGGGCGCGAATTCACCCCTCCACTTT. It encodes CASSADLGGANSPLHF.

This clonotype was observed at least ten times. The chain is built from TRBV9 and TRBJ2-5; the D gene is possibly TRBD1 (5 bases). The CDR3 contains 15 residues. With 2 bases removed from V and 5 bases from J, the gap between germline ends came to 16 bases. CDR1 and CDR2 from the germline V gene are SGDLS and YYNGEE. The CDR3 is CASSVSPRESETQYF. As DNA, the CDR3 is TGTGCCAGCAGCGTTTCTCCCAGGGAATCCGAGACCCAGTACTTC. Full variable domain (rest looked up from reference TRBV9 and TRBJ2-5): DSGVTQTPKHLITATGQRVTLRCSPRSGDLSVYWYQQSLDQGLQFLIQYYNGEERAKGNILERFSAQQFPDLHSELNLSSLELGDSALYFCASSVSPRESETQYFGPGTRLLVL.

The chain combines TRBV9 with TRBJ2-3; the D is unclear. CDR1 and CDR2 from the germline V gene are SGDLS and YYNGEE. Trimming cost V 0 bases and J 1 base, with 9 bases left between them. The CDR3 has 15 residues. The CDR3 reads CASSVAGSRTDTQYF. In nucleotides, the CDR3 is TGTGCCAGCAGCGTAGCGGGCAGTCGCACAGATACGCAGTATTTT. The full variable domain, its missing parts supplied by reference TRBV9 and TRBJ2-3, is DSGVTQTPKHLITATGQRVTLRCSPRSGDLSVYWYQQSLDQGLQFLIQYYNGEERAKGNILERFSAQQFPDLHSELNLSSLELGDSALYFCASSVAGSRTDTQYFGPGTRLTVL.

The sample holds many counts of this clonotype. The V and J genes are TRBV9 and TRBJ1-6, with TRBD1 as a possible D gene (5 bases). CDR1 is SGDLS and CDR2 is YYNGEE in the germline V gene. Trimming took off 0 bases at V and 10 bases at J, with 8 bases between the two ends. The CDR3 consists of 13 residues. As DNA, the CDR3 is TGTGCCAGCAGCGTAGGGGGGGGATCACCCCTCCACTTT. Translated: CASSVGGGSPLHF.

This clonotype was seen at least ten times. The V gene is TRBV9, the J gene TRBJ1-1; D unclear. V lost 0 bases, J lost 6 bases, and 12 bases lay in between. CDR1 is SGDLS, CDR2 YYNGEE, per germline. This CDR3 has 14 amino acids. CDR3 sequence: CASSVAGRISEAFF. CDR3 nucleotides: TGTGCCAGCAGCGTAGCCGGGAGGATTTCTGAAGCTTTCTTT. The full variable domain, rest sourced from reference TRBV9 and TRBJ1-1, is DSGVTQTPKHLITATGQRVTLRCSPRSGDLSVYWYQQSLDQGLQFLIQYYNGEERAKGNILERFSAQQFPDLHSELNLSSLELGDSALYFCASSVAGRISEAFFGQGTRLTVV.

This clonotype came up many times. The chain uses TRBV9 and TRBJ1-4, with D possibly TRBD1 on 5 matching bases. The length of the CDR3 is 16 residues. Per germline, CDR1 SGDLS and CDR2 YYNGEE. V lost 3 bases, J lost 0 bases, and 12 bases lay in between. CDR3 loop: CASSGRDGSTNEKLFF. In DNA, the CDR3 is TGTGCCAGCAGCGGCCGGGACGGATCAACTAATGAAAAACTGTTTTTT.

This clonotype was picked up many times. The chain employs TRBV9 and TRBJ1-4, with 9 bases identical to TRBD1. V shed 3 bases and J 6 bases; nucleotides not matched to a gene: 6. The CDR3 has 15 amino acids. Germline V gives CDR1 SGDLS, CDR2 YYNGEE. In DNA, the CDR3 is TGTGCCAGCAGCGCCCCGGGACAGGGAGATGAAAAACTGTTTTTT. As protein: CASSAPGQGDEKLFF.

The sample holds many counts of this clonotype. V usage is TRBV9 and J usage is TRBJ1-1, with a tentative D call TRBD1 (6 bases). Looked up from germline, CDR1 is SGDLS and CDR2 is YYNGEE. The CDR3 is 16 residues long. V lost 3 bases, J lost 1 base, and 16 bases lay in between. The CDR3 sequence: CASSASGGGTNTEAFF. CDR3 nucleotide sequence: TGTGCCAGCAGCGCCTCCGGAGGGGGGACGAACACTGAAGCTTTCTTT.

This clonotype was seen at least ten times. The chain links TRBV9 to TRBJ2-7; the D call may be TRBD1 or TRBD2 (5 bases each). The ends were cut back, 0 bases at V and 5 bases at J, with 12 bases in the middle. The CDR3 spans 14 residues. Germline V gene sequence: CDR1 SGDLS, CDR2 YYNGEE. As DNA, the CDR3 is TGTGCCAGCAGCGTAGGAGGGGCCGTCGACGAGCAGTACTTC. This gives the protein CASSVGGAVDEQYF.